Sequencing of this T cell receptor beta chain was carried out in a study of blood T cell repertoires in COVID-19 (TCRdb year 2020). As for the study more broadly: Collaborator samples came from the United States, Italy and Spain and covered acute and convalescent phases of COVID-19. Where available, HLA class I and class II types were taken from metadata supplied by the sample provider and were not determined by assay-based typing. A de-identified subject ID, COVID-19 status, age in years and sex were almost always included in the sample metadata. The samples were drawn from two sources: the first 160 participants of the ongoing ImmuneRACE study, and 1,200 or so subjects contributed by 6 global collaborators. Deeply sampled blood TCRbeta repertoires from subjects exposed to, actively infected with, or recovered from COVID-19 were included in the dataset. The repertoires were released in a freely available public database meant as a resource for research on the immune response to SARS-CoV-2. The material from the prospective study consisted of cDNA or gDNA derived from T cells, B-cell-depleted T cells, or PBMCs. The paper's findings and limits, for the study overall: The quantity of clinical and demographic metadata differed by source and by participant and was supplied without curation.

The V and J ends are trimmed by 4 bases and 3 bases, leaving 8 bases between them. The CDR3 sequence holds 13 residues, the cysteine and phenylalanine included. Only the CDR3 DNA stays, 39 bases, in frame from base 1. For CDR1 and CDR2, the germline V gene lists SNHLY and FYNNEI. Whole blood was collected in K2EDTA tubes by collaborating institutions according to the institutions' own protocols. Collaborator samples were shipped for TCRbeta analysis as frozen whole blood, isolated PBMCs, or DNA extracted from either sample type. TCRbeta CDR3 regions were amplified from genomic DNA using the immunoSEQ Assay, a bias-controlled multiplex PCR. Concerning the study's data processing: Within the assay, amplification of reference gene primers was used to estimate how many nucleated cells each sample contained. To quantify the absolute abundance of each unique TCRbeta CDR3 rearrangement, sequence reads were collapsed and filtered. For each sample, productive Simpson clonality was calculated as the square root of Simpson's diversity index across productive rearrangements. The table comes from immuneACCESS by way of TCRdb, which keeps in-frame sequences with V and J called. Part of the clones is missing from these tables; in studies checked, under half for an unresolved V gene and the rest for unknown reasons. The V and J calls and the clone size are those of that table, but D and trimming were determined from the DNA. Here the sample has about 100,000 clones; approximately 90% occur a single time. The top ten clones comprise roughly 1.9% of the sample.

On this clone itself: The antigen it recognizes is unknown. The input lacks base qualities; no much larger clone sits a single base away.

This chain joins TRBV2 to TRBJ2-3, and TRBD2 may be the D gene, going by 5 matching bases. The sample taken for sequencing was peripheral blood. The sequence was collected from a man between 45 and 60 years old with active COVID-19. The CDR3: CASSVLVTDTQYF. The sequence in DNA is TGTGCCAGCAGTGTACTAGTGACAGATACGCAGTATTTT. Full variable domain (CDR3 extended with the reference TRBV2 and TRBJ2-3 proteins): EPEVTQTPSHQVTQMGQEVILRCVPISNHLYFYWYRQILGQKVEFLVSFYNNEISEKSEIFDDQFSVERPDGSNFTLKIRSTKLEDSAMYFCASSVLVTDTQYFGPGTRLTVL.